The 18 T cell receptor beta chains below all came from one sample that was sequenced in a study of blood T cell repertoires in COVID-19. Sequenced by immunoSEQ multiplex PCR; TCRdb stores in-frame clones only, minus some. The sample yields about 190,000 clones, about 85% seen once. Sample: peripheral blood. The receptors originated from an elderly man with COVID-19, enrolled during active disease.

This chain connects TRBV10-3 to TRBJ2-5, with 12 bases matching TRBD2. This CDR3 comprises 14 residues. The trim removed 10 bases at V and 4 bases at J, leaving 7 bases unmatched. Germline CDR1 reads ENHRY; CDR2 reads SYGVKD. CDR3 bases: TGTGCCAGCCTAGCGGGGGGGCCATCAGAGACCCAGTACTTC. This gives the protein CASLAGGPSETQYF.

The chain links TRBV18 to TRBJ1-1; possibly TRBD1 for D (5 bases). V was pared by 5 bases and J by 5 bases, with 12 bases between. The CDR3 is 13 residues long. CDR1 and CDR2 from the germline V gene are KGHSH and LQKENI. The CDR3 sequence is CASSWRGETEAFF. The DNA of the CDR3 is TGTGCCAGCTCATGGAGGGGAGAGACTGAAGCTTTCTTT.

The chain recombines TRBV7-6 with TRBJ2-1, with D hard to call. This CDR3 is built from 11 residues. Trimming stripped 6 bases from V and 5 bases from J, with 5 bases between. Germline-derived CDR1 and CDR2 are SGHVS and FNYEAQ. In DNA form, the CDR3 reads TGTGCCAGCAGACTCGACAATGAGCAGTTCTTC. The encoded protein is CASRLDNEQFF.

This clone occurred a few times. This chain uses TRBV5-8 with TRBJ1-6; D unresolved. The germline CDR1 and CDR2 sequences are SGHTS and YDEGEE. The V gene lost 2 bases and the J gene lost 8 bases, with 14 bases spanning the gap. The CDR3 consists of 15 residues. The CDR3 DNA follows: TGTGCCAGCAGCTTCGAGACTGGGTGGGATTCACCCCTCCACTTT. Translated: CASSFETGWDSPLHF.

The V and J genes are TRBV2 and TRBJ1-1; a possible D gene is TRBD1 (6 bases). This CDR3 is built from 15 residues. V was cut by 7 bases and J by 7 bases, with 22 bases left in between. Germline V gene data show CDR1 as SNHLY and CDR2 as FYNNEI. The CDR3 loop is CASILLDGRGGEAFF. Here the CDR3 DNA reads TGTGCCAGCATCCTATTGGACGGTAGGGGGGGTGAAGCTTTCTTT.

This chain joins TRBV9 and TRBJ1-6; 8 positions agree with TRBD1. V lost 0 bases and J lost 7; bases outside the gene matches: 3. Germline V gives CDR1 SGDLS, CDR2 YYNGEE. The CDR3 length is 15 residues. CDR3 nucleotides: TGTGCCAGCAGCGTAGACGGGACAGGAAATTCACCCCTCCACTTT. Protein sequence: CASSVDGTGNSPLHF.

The chain uses TRBV27 and TRBJ2-6, with unresolved D. This CDR3 has 13 amino acids. V lost 3 bases and J 4 bases, leaving 4 bases between the germline ends. Germline values: CDR1 MNHEY, CDR2 SMNVEV (reference sequence). The CDR3 sequence is CASSFGGANVLTF. The CDR3 nucleotides are TGTGCCAGCAGTTTCGGGGGGGCCAACGTCCTGACTTTC.

V gene TRBV27 combines with J gene TRBJ2-5; D remains ambiguous. Per germline, CDR1 MNHEY and CDR2 SMNVEV (reference sequence). The V and J ends lost 7 bases and 0 bases respectively, with 18 bases between them. The CDR3 length is 16 residues. DNA of the CDR3: TGTGCCAGCACTCGATGGTACGGAGCGAACCAAGAGACCCAGTACTTC. This gives the protein CASTRWYGANQETQYF.

In regard to this clone: Within the sample, other DNA sequences also encode this same CDR3. This chain connects TRBV7-2 to TRBJ2-1; the D gene is possibly TRBD1 (5 bases). The CDR3 sequence is 13 residues long. The germline gives CDR1 SGHTA, CDR2 FQGNSA. The germline V and J ends were trimmed by 3 bases and 4 bases, with 7 bases remaining between them. The CDR3 spells CASSLQGYNEQFF. The DNA of the CDR3 is TGTGCCAGCAGCTTGCAGGGATACAATGAGCAGTTCTTC.

A word on this clone: This CDR3 is also generated by other DNA sequences in the sample. This chain uses TRBV18 with TRBJ2-7; TRBD1 aligns across 8 bases. The ends lost 6 bases at V and 0 bases at J; junction bases unmatched: 4. Germline V CDR1 and CDR2: KGHSH, LQKENI. The CDR3 has 14 amino acids. The CDR3 here is CASSPGTGSYEQYF. As DNA, the CDR3 is TGTGCCAGCTCTCCCGGGACAGGCTCCTACGAGCAGTACTTC.

This clone occurred once. The chain has TRBV20-1 and TRBJ1-2, with D possibly TRBD1 on 5 matching bases. The germline CDR1 and CDR2 sequences are DFQATT and SNEGSKA (reference sequence). Trimming left V 6 bases short and J 5 bases short, with 10 bases between. CDR3 length equals 11 residues. CDR3 residues: CSAQAGYGYTF. The CDR3 nucleotides read TGCAGTGCACAGGCTGGGTATGGCTACACCTTC.

This chain joins TRBV5-1 and TRBJ2-3; TRBD2 aligns across 7 bases. Germline V gives CDR1 SGHRS, CDR2 YFSETQ. The CDR3 spans 14 residues. V shed 4 bases, J shed 2 bases, and the junction held 4 bases outside the gene matches. The CDR3 loop reads CASSPSGTTDTQYF. DNA for the CDR3: TGCGCCAGCAGCCCTAGCGGCACCACAGATACGCAGTATTTT.

The chain recombines TRBV28 with TRBJ1-5; 7 positions match TRBD1. CDR1 is MDHEN and CDR2 is SYDVKM in the germline V gene. The junction had 4 bases not matched to a gene; V was cut back by 8 bases and J by 3 bases. The CDR3 totals 13 residues. The CDR3 sequence: CASWTGPNQPQHF. The CDR3 region has the DNA TGTGCCAGCTGGACAGGACCCAATCAGCCCCAGCATTTT. Full variable domain (missing parts from reference TRBV28 and TRBJ1-5): DVKVTQSSRYLVKRTGEKVFLECVQDMDHENMFWYRQDPGLGLRLIYFSYDVKMKEKGDIPEGYSVSREKKERFSLILESASTNQTSMYLCASWTGPNQPQHFGDGTRLSIL.

V is TRBV9 and J is TRBJ2-1, with D possibly TRBD1 on 7 matching bases. Looked up from germline, CDR1 is SGDLS and CDR2 is YYNGEE. V shed 3 bases and J shed 9 bases, with 28 bases lying between them. This CDR3 is built from 18 residues. The CDR3 nucleotides are TGTGCCAGCAGCGGAGCCTGGGGAGGAGGGGGCCCATCCAGTGAGCAGTTCTTC. Amino acid sequence: CASSGAWGGGGPSSEQFF.

This sequence joins TRBV9 and TRBJ2-3; 7 nucleotides agree with TRBD1. Germline CDR1 is SGDLS and CDR2 is YYNGEE. This CDR3 comprises 15 residues. After removal of 0 bases from V and 5 bases from J, the junction contained 6 bases not matched to a gene. The CDR3 DNA is TGTGCCAGCAGCGTAGAGGGGGCGGTCCGAGATACGCAGTATTTT. Protein product: CASSVEGAVRDTQYF.

Worth noting for this clone: Other DNA sequences within the sample encode an identical CDR3. This CDR3 is CAISEGLAGSTDTQYF. The DNA of the CDR3 is TGTGCCATCAGTGAGGGACTAGCGGGAAGCACAGATACGCAGTATTTT. The gene calls are TRBV10-3 and TRBJ2-3; 12 nucleotides line up with TRBD2. Trimming cost V 2 bases and J 0 bases; bases outside gene matches: 0. In germline, CDR1 is ENHRY, CDR2 SYGVKD. There are 16 residues in the CDR3.

V is TRBV6-5 and J is TRBJ1-1; TRBD1 agrees at 11 bases. The CDR3 is made up of 15 amino acids. Losses at the gene ends were 4 bases for V and 7 bases for J; bases not matched to a gene: 8. Per the germline V gene, CDR1 is MNHEY and CDR2 is SVGAGI. CDR3 DNA sequence: TGTGCCAGCAGTTCTAAATTTGGGACAGGGGGTGAAGCTTTCTTT. Amino acids: CASSSKFGTGGEAFF.

The chain links TRBV10-3 to TRBJ2-1, with D perhaps matching TRBD2 (5 bases). V lost 2 bases and J lost 0, with 8 bases in between. The CDR3 runs to 15 residues. CDR1 ENHRY and CDR2 SYGVKD come from the germline V gene. The CDR3 nucleotides are TGTGCCATCAGTGAGAGAGGGAGCTCCTACAATGAGCAGTTCTTC. This translates into CAISERGSSYNEQFF.